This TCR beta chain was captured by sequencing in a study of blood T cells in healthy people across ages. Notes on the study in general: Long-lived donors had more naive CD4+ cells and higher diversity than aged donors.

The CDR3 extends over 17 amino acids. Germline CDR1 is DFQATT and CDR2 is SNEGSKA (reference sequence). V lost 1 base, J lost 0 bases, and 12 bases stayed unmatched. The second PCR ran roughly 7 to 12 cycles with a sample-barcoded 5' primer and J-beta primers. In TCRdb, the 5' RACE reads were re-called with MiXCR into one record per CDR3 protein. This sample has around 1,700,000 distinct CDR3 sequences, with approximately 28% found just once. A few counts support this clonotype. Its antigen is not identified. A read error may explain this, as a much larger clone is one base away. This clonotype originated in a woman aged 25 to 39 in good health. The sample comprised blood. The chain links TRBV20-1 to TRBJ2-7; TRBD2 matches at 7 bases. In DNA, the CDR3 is TGCAGTGCTAGAGGAGTGGCAGCTAGCGGAGCCTCCTACGAGCAGTACTTC. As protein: CSARGVAASGASYEQYF.